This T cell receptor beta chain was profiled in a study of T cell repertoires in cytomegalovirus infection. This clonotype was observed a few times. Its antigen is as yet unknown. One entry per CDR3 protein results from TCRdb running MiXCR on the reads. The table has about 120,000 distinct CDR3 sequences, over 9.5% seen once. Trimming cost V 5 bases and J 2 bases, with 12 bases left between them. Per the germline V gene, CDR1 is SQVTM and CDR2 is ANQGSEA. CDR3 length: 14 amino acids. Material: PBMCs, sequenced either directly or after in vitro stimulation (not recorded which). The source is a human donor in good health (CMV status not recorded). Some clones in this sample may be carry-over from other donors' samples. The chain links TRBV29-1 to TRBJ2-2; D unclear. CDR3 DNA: TGCAGCGTTTACATATTAGGCAACACCGGGGAGCTGTTTTTT. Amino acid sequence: CSVYILGNTGELFF.